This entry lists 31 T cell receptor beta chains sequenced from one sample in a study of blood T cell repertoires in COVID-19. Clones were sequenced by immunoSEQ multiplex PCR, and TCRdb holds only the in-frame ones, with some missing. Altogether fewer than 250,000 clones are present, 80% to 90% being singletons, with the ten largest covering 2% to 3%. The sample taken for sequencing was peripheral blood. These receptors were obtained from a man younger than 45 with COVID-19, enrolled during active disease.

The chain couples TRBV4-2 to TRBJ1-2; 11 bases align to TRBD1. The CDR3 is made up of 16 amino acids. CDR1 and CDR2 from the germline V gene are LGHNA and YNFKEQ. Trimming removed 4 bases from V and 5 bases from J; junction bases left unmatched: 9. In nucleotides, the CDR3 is TGTGCCAGCAGCCGGGACAGGGGGGGTATTCAGTATGGCTACACCTTC. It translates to CASSRDRGGIQYGYTF.

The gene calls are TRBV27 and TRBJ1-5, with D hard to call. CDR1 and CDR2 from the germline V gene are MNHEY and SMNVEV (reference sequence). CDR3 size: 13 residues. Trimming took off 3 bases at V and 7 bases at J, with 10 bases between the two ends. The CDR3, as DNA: TGTGCCAGCAGTTTGACGGGGAAACAGCCCCAGCATTTT. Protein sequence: CASSLTGKQPQHF.

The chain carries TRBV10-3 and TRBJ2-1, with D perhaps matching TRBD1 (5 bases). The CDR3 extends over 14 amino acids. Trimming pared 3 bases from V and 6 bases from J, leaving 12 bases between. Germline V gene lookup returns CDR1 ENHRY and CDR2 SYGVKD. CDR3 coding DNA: TGTGCCATCAGTGATGGACCTCAGGGCAATGAGCAGTTCTTC. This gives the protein CAISDGPQGNEQFF.

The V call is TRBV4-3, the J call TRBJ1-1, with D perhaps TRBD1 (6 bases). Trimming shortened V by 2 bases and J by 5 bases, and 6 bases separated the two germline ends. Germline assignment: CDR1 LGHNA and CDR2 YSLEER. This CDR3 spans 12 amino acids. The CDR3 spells CASSQTGTEAFF. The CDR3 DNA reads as TGCGCCAGCAGCCAAACAGGGACTGAAGCTTTCTTT.

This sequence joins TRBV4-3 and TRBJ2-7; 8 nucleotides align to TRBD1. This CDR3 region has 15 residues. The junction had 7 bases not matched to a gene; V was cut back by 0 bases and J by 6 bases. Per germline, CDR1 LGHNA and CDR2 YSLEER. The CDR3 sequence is CASSQDVGRGREQYF. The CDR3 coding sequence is TGCGCCAGCAGCCAAGATGTGGGCAGGGGGCGCGAGCAGTACTTC.

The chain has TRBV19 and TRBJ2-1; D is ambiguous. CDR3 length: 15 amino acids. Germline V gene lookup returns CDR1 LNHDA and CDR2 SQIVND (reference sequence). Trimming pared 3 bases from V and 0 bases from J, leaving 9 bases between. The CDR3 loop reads CASSMSHSSYNEQFF. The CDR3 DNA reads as TGTGCCAGTAGTATGAGTCACAGCTCCTACAATGAGCAGTTCTTC.

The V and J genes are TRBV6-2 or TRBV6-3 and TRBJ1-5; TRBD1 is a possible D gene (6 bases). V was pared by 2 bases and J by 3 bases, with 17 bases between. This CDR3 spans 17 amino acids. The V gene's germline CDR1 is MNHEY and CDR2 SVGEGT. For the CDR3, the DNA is TGTGCCAGCAGTTACGGGTTCGGCGGGGGGCTCAATCAGCCCCAGCATTTT. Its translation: CASSYGFGGGLNQPQHF.

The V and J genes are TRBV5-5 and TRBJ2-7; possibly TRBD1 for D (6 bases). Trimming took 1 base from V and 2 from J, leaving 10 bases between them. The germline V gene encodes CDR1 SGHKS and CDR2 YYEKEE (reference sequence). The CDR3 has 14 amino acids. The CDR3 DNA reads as TGTGCCAGCAGCTTGATGACAGGCACCTACGAGCAGTACTTC. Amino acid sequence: CASSLMTGTYEQYF.

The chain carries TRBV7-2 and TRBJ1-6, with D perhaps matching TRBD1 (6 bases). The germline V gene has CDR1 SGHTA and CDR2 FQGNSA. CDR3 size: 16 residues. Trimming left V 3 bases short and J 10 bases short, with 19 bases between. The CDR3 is CASSFRNYRAGSPLHF. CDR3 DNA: TGTGCCAGCAGCTTCCGCAACTACAGGGCCGGGTCACCCCTCCACTTT.

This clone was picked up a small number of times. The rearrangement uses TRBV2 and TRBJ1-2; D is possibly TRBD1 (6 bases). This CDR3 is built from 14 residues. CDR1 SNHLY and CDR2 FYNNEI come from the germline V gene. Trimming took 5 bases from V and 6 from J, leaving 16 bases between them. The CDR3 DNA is TGTGCCAGCAGTCGCCGCAGGGGCGAAGATGGCTACACCTTC. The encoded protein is CASSRRRGEDGYTF.

Here the CDR3 DNA reads TGTGCCAGTAGTATAGCCGGGACTAGCTACAATGAGCAGTTCTTC. This encodes CASSIAGTSYNEQFF. The genes are TRBV19 and TRBJ2-1; 8 bases fit TRBD2. Trimming removed 1 base from V and 3 bases from J; junction bases left unmatched: 2. This CDR3 has 15 residues. Germline V gives CDR1 LNHDA, CDR2 SQIVND (reference sequence).

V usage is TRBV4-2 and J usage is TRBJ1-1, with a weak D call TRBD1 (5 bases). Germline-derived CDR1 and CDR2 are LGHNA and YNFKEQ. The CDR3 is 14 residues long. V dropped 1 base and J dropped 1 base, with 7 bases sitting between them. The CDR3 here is CASSQGGGNTEAFF. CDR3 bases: TGTGCCAGCAGCCAAGGGGGGGGGAACACTGAAGCTTTCTTT.

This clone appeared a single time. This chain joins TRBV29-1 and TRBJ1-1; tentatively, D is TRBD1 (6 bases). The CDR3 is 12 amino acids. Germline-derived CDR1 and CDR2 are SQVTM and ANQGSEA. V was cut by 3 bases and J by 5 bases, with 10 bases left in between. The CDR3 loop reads CSVERGGTEAFF. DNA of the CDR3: TGCAGCGTTGAGAGGGGGGGAACTGAAGCTTTCTTT.

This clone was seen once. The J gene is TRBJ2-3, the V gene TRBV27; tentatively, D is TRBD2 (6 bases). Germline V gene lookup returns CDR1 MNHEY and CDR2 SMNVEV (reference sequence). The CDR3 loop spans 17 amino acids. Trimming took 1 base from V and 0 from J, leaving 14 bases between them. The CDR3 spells CASSLYLGGTSTDTQYF. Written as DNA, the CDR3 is TGTGCCAGCAGTTTATATCTAGGCGGGACCAGCACAGATACGCAGTATTTT.

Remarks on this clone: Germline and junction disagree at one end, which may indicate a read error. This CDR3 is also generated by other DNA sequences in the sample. The CDR3 region is CASSTWTDYGYTF. Here the CDR3 DNA reads TGTGCTAGTAGTACCTGGACTGACTATGGCTACACCTTC. The J gene is TRBJ1-2, the V gene TRBV19; no firm D call. The CDR3 length is 13 residues. Per the germline V gene, CDR1 is LNHDA and CDR2 is SQIVND (reference sequence). Full variable domain (outside the CDR3, taken from reference TRBV19 and TRBJ1-2): DGGITQSPKYLFRKEGQNVTLSCEQNLNHDAMYWYRQDPGQGLRLIYYSQIVNDFQKGDIAEGYSVSREKKESFPLTVTSAQKNPTAFYLCASSTWTDYGYTFGSGTRLTVV.

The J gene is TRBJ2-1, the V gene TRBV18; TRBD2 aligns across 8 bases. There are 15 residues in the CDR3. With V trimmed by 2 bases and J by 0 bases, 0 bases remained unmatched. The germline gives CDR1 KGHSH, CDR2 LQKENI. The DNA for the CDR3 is TGTGCCAGCTCACCAGCGGGAGGCTCCTACAATGAGCAGTTCTTC. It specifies CASSPAGGSYNEQFF.

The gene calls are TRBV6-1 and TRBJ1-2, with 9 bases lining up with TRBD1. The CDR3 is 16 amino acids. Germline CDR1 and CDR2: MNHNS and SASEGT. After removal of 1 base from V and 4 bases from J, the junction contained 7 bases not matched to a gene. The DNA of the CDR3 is TGTGCCAGCAGTGAAGGAGGGACAGGGTTGTCCTATGGCTACACCTTC. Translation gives CASSEGGTGLSYGYTF.

Here the CDR3 reads CASSRAAIPYAGPGNTIYF. The CDR3 DNA follows: TGTGCCAGCTCACGCGCGGCTATACCCTACGCGGGACCTGGAAACACCATATATTTT. The chain is built from TRBV18 and TRBJ1-3; perhaps TRBD1 as D (5 bases). CDR1 and CDR2 (germline): KGHSH, LQKENI. The CDR3 has 19 amino acids. V gave up 4 bases and J gave up 2 bases, with 24 bases separating them.

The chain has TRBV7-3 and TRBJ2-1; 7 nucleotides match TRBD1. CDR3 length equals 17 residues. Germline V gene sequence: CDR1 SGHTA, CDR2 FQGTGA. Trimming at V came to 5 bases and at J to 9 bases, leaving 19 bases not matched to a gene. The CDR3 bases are TGTGCCAGCAGCACCCGGCCAGGGGGTAGCATCCCCACTGAGCAGTTCTTC. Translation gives CASSTRPGGSIPTEQFF.

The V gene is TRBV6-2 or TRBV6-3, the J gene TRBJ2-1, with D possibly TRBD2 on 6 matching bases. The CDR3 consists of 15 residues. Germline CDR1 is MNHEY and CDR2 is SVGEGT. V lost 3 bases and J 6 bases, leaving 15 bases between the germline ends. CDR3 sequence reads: CASSYDSALANEQFF. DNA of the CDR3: TGTGCCAGCAGTTATGATTCTGCACTAGCCAATGAGCAGTTCTTC.

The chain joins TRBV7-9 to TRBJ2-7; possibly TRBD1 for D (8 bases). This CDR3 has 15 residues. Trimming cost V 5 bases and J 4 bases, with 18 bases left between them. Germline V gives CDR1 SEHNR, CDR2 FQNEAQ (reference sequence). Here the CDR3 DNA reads TGTGCCAGCAGCCCGCCTGACAGGGGAGGGTACGAGCAGTACTTC. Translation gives CASSPPDRGGYEQYF. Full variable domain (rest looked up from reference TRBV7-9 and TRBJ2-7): DTGVSQNPRHKITKRGQNVTFRCDPISEHNRLYWYRQTLGQGPEFLTYFQNEAQLEKSRLLSDRFSAERPKGSFSTLEIQRTEQGDSAMYLCASSPPDRGGYEQYFGPGTRLTVT.

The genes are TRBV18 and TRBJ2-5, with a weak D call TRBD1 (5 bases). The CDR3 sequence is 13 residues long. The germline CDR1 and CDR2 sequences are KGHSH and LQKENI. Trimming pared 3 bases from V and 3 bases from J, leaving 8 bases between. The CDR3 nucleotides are TGTGCCAGCTCACCGGGGCCTGAAGAGACCCAGTACTTC. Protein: CASSPGPEETQYF.

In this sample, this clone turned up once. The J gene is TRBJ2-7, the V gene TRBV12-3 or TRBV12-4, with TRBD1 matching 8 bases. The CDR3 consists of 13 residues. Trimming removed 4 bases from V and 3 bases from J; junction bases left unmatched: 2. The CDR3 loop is CASSSQGVYEQYF. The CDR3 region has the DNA TGTGCCAGCAGTTCACAGGGGGTCTACGAGCAGTACTTC.

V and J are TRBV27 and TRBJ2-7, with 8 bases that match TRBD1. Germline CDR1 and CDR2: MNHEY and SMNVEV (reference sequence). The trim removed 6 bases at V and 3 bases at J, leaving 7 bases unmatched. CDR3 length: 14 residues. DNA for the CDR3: TGTGCCAGCAGGCCGGGACAGGCCTTCTACGAGCAGTACTTC. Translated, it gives CASRPGQAFYEQYF.

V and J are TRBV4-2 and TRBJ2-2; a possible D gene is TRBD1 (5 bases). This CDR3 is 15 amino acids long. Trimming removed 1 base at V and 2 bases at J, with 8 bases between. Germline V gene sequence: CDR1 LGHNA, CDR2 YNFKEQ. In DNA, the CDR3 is TGTGCCAGCAGCCAAGCACAGGCAAACACCGGGGAGCTGTTTTTT. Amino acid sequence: CASSQAQANTGELFF.

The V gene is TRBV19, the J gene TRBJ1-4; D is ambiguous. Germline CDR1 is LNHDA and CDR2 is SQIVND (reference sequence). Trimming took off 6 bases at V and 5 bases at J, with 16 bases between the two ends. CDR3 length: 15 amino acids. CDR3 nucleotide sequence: TGTGCCAGTAGCCCTCCGGGTCGAGGGAATGAAAAACTGTTTTTT. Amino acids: CASSPPGRGNEKLFF.

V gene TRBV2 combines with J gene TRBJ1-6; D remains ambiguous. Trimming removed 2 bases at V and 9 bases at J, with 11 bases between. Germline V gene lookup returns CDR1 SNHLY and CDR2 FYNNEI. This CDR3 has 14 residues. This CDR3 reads CASSEQNTRSPLHF. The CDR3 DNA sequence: TGTGCCAGCAGTGAACAGAACACCCGTTCACCCCTCCACTTT.

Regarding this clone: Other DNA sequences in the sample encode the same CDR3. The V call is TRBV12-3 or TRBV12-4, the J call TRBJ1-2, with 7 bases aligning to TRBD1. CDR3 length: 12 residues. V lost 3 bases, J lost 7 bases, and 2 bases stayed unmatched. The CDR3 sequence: CASSFTGVGYTF. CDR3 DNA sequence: TGTGCCAGCAGTTTTACAGGGGTTGGCTACACCTTC.

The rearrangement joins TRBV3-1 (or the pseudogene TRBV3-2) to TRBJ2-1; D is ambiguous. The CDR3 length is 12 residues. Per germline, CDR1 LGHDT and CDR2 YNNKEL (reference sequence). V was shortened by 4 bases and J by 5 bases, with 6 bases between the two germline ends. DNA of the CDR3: TGTGCCAGCAGCCCGTCCCACAATGAGCAGTTCTTC. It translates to CASSPSHNEQFF.

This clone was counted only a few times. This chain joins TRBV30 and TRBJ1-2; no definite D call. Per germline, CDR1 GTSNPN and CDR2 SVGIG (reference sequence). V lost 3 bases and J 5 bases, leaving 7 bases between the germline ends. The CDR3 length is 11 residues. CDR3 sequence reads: CAWRQEYGYTF. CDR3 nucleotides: TGTGCCTGGAGACAAGAATATGGCTACACCTTC.

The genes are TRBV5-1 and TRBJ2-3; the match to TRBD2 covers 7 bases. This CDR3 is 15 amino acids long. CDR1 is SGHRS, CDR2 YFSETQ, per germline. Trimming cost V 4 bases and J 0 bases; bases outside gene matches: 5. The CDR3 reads CASSLGRGSTDTQYF. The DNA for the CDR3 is TGCGCCAGCAGCCTGGGGCGGGGGAGCACAGATACGCAGTATTTT.